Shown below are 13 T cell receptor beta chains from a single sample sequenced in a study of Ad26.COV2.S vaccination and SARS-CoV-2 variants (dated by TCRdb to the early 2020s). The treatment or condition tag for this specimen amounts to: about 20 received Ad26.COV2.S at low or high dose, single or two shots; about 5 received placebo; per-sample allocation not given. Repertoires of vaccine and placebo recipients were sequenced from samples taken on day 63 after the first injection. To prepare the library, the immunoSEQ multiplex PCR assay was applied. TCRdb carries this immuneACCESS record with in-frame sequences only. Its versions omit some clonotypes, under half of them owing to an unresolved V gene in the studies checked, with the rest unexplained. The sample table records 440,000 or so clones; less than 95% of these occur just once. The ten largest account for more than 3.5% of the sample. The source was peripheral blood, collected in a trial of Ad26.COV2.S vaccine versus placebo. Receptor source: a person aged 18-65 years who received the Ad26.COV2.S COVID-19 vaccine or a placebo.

For the CDR3, the DNA is TGTGCCAGCAGTGCCCGGGACTACGAGCAGTACTTC. Amino acid sequence: CASSARDYEQYF. The chain has TRBV27 and TRBJ2-7; possibly TRBD2 for D (5 bases). CDR3 length: 12 residues. Germline CDR1 reads MNHEY; CDR2 reads SMNVEV (reference sequence). V was clipped by 5 bases and J by 3 bases, with 8 bases between them.

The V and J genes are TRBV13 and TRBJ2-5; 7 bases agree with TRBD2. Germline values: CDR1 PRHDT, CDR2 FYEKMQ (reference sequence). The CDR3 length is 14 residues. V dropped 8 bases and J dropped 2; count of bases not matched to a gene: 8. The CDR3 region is CASGRASVQETQYF. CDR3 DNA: TGTGCCAGCGGGAGGGCTAGCGTACAAGAGACCCAGTACTTC.

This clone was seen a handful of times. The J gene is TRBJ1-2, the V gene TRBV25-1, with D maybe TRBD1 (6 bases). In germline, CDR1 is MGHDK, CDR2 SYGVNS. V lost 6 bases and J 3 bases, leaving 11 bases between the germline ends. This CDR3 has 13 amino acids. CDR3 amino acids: CASRGEGDYGYTF. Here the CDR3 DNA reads TGTGCCAGCAGGGGCGAGGGGGACTATGGCTACACCTTC.

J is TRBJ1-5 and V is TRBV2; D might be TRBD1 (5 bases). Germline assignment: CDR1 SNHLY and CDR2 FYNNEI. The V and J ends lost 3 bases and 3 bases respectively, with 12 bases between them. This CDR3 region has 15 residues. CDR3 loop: CASSEGVQSNQPQHF. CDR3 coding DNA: TGTGCCAGCAGTGAGGGGGTCCAATCCAATCAGCCCCAGCATTTT. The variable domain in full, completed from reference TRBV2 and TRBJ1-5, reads EPEVTQTPSHQVTQMGQEVILRCVPISNHLYFYWYRQILGQKVEFLVSFYNNEISEKSEIFDDQFSVERPDGSNFTLKIRSTKLEDSAMYFCASSEGVQSNQPQHFGDGTRLSIL.

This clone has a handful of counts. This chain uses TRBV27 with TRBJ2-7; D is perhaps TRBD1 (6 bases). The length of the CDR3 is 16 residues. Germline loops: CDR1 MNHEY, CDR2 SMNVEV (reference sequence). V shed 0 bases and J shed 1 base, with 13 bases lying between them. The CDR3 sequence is CASSLSWQGLSYEQYF. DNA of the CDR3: TGTGCCAGCAGTTTATCGTGGCAGGGGTTGTCCTACGAGCAGTACTTC.

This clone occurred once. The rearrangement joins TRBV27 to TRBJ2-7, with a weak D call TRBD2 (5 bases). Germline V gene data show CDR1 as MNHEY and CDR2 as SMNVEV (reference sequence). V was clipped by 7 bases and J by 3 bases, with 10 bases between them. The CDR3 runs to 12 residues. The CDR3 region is CASKDSGYEQYF. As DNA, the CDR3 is TGTGCCAGCAAGGACTCAGGCTACGAGCAGTACTTC.

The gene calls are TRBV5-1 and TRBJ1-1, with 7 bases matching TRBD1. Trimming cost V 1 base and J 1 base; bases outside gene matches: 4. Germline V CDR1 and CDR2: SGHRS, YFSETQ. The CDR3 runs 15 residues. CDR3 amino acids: CASSLRWDRNTEAFF. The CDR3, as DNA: TGCGCCAGCAGCTTGAGGTGGGACAGGAACACTGAAGCTTTCTTT.

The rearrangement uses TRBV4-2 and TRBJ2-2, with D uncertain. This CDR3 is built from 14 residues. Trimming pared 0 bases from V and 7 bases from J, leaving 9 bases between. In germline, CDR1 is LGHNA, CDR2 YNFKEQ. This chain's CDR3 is CASSQDLVFGELFF. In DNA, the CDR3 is TGTGCCAGCAGCCAAGATTTAGTTTTCGGGGAGCTGTTTTTT.

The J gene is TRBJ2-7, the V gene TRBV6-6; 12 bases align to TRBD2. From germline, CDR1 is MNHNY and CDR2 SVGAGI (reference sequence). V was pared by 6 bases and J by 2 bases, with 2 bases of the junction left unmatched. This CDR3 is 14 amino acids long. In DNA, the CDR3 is TGTGCCAGCAGACCTAGCGGGGGGGCCTACGAGCAGTACTTC. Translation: CASRPSGGAYEQYF.

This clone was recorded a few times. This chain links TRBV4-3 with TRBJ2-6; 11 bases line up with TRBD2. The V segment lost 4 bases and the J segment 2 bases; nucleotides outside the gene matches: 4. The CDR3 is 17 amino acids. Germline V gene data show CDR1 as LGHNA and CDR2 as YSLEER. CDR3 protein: CASSPQLAGAGANVLTF. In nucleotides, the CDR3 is TGCGCCAGCAGCCCTCAACTAGCGGGGGCTGGGGCCAACGTCCTGACTTTC.

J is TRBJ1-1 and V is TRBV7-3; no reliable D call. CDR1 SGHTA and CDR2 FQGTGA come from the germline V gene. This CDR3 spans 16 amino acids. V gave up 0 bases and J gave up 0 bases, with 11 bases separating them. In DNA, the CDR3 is TGTGCCAGCAGCTTAACGACCGGGATGCTGAACACTGAAGCTTTCTTT. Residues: CASSLTTGMLNTEAFF. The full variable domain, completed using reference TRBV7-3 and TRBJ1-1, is GAGVSQTPSNKVTEKGKYVELRCDPISGHTALYWYRQSLGQGPEFLIYFQGTGAADDSGLPNDRFFAVRPEGSVSTLKIQRTERGDSAVYLCASSLTTGMLNTEAFFGQGTRLTVV.

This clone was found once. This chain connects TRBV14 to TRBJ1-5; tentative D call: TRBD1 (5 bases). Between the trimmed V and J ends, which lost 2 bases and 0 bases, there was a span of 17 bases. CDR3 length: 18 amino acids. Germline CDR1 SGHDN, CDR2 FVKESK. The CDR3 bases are TGTGCCAGCAGCCAAAGCGATGGGGCGGCGTATAGCAATCAGCCCCAGCATTTT. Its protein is CASSQSDGAAYSNQPQHF.

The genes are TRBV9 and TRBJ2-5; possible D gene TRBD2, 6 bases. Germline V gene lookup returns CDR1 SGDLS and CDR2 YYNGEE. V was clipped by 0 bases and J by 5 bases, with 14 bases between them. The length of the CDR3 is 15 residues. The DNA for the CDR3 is TGTGCCAGCAGCGTAGGAGGAGGGGACTTGGAGACCCAGTACTTC. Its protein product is CASSVGGGDLETQYF.